The 2 T cell receptor beta chains below come from one sample, sequenced in a study of blood T cell repertoires in COVID-19. Sequencing used immunoSEQ multiplex PCR; TCRdb keeps in-frame clones, though not all of them. Among more than 200,000 clones listed, approximately 82% were seen once. Specimen: peripheral blood. The source is a middle-aged man with active or convalescent COVID-19.

This rearrangement joins TRBV19 to TRBJ1-5; D is ambiguous. V was pared by 7 bases and J by 6 bases, with 16 bases between. Per the germline V gene, CDR1 is LNHDA and CDR2 is SQIVND (reference sequence). CDR3 length equals 14 residues. CDR3 sequence: CASTETGEGQPQHF. The CDR3 bases are TGTGCCAGTACCGAGACGGGAGAAGGTCAGCCCCAGCATTTT.

This clone showed up just a few times. The gene calls are TRBV6-1 and TRBJ1-6; D perhaps matches TRBD1 (6 bases). Germline-derived CDR1 and CDR2 are MNHNS and SASEGT. The CDR3 consists of 17 residues. The V end was cut by 2 bases, the J end by 0 bases, with 11 bases between. The CDR3 here is CASSELDSVSYNSPLHF. The CDR3 DNA reads as TGTGCCAGCAGTGAACTGGACAGTGTCTCCTATAATTCACCCCTCCACTTT.